Included here is one TCR beta chain sequence, with context. This sample stems from a study of shared clonotypes between healthy human individuals. On the study more broadly: Per-donor plates numbered three CD4 naive, three CD4 memory, two CD8 naive and one CD8 memory.

Using immunoSEQ multiplex PCR, the repertoire was profiled, and TCRdb retains in-frame clones only, with some absent. The sample yields 2 million to 2.5 million clones, about 90% seen once. The CD4+ fraction was divided into a CD45RA+ naive subset and a CD45RA-negative memory subset. Looked up from germline, CDR1 is SGHRS and CDR2 is YFSETQ. J lost 7 bases, V lost 4 bases, and 7 bases had no gene match. The CDR3 totals 14 residues. Sequenced: naive CD4+ T cells from PBMCs. Subset indicated: CD45RA+ positively selected. The gene calls are TRBV5-1 and TRBJ2-7; 11 nucleotides line up with TRBD2. This receptor was identified in a man aged 18 to 29 in good health. Some clones in this sample may be carry-over from other donors' samples. CDR3 sequence (DNA): TGCGCCAGCAGCGTAGCGGGAGGGCCCGGGGAGCAGTACTTC. It is translated as CASSVAGGPGEQYF.